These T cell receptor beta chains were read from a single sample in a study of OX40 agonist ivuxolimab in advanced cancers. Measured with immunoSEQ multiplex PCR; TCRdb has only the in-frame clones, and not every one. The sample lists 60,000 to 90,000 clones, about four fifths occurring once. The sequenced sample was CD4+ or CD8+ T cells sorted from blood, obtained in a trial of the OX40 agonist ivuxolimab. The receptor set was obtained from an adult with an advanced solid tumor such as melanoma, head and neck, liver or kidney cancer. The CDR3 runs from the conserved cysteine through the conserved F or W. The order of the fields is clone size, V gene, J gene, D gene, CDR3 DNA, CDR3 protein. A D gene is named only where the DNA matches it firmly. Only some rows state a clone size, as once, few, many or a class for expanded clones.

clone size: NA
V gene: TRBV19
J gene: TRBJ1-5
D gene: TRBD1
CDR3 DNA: TGTGCCAGTACCCATAGTGGGACAGAGATTAATCAGCCCCAGCATTTT
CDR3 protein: CASTHSGTEINQPQHF

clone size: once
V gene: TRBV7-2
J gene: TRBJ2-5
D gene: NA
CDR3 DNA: TGTGCCAGCAGCGCGACCTACAGGGCCATACGGGAGACCCAGTACTTC
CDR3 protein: CASSATYRAIRETQYF

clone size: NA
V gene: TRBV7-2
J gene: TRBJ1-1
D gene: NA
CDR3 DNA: TGTGCCAGCAGCTTAGTCTACACCACTGAAGCTTTCTTT
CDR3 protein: CASSLVYTTEAFF

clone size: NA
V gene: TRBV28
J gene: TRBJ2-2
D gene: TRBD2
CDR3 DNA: TGTGCCAGCAGACTAGGCGGGAGGGCGTCGAACACCGGGGAGCTGTTTTTT
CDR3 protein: CASRLGGRASNTGELFF

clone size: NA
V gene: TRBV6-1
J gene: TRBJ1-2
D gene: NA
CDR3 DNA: TGTGCCAGCAGGCAGGGAAATGGCTACACCTTC
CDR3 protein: CASRQGNGYTF

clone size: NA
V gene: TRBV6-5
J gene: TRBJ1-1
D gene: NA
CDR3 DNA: TGTGCCAGCAGTAGAACCAGTAAACTGAACACTGAAGCTTTCTTT
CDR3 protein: CASSRTSKLNTEAFF

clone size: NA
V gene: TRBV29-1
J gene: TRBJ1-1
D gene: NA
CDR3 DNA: TGCAGCGTCACCCGAGCGGTTGAAGCTTTCTTT
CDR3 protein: CSVTRAVEAFF

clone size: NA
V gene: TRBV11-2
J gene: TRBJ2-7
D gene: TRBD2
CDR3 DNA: TGTGCCAGCAGCTTAGTTAGGGGGACTAGCGCAACCTACGAGCAGTACTTC
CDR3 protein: CASSLVRGTSATYEQYF

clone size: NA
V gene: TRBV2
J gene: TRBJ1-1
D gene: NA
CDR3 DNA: TGTGCCAGCAGAGAAGGGGTGGGGCGCACTGAAGCTTTCTTT
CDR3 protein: CASREGVGRTEAFF

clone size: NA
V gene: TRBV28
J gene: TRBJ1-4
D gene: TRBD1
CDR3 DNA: TGTGCCAGCAACCGGGACAGGGGGGAAAAACTGTTTTTT
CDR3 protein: CASNRDRGEKLFF

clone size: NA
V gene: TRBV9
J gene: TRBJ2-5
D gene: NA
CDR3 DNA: TGTGCCAGCAGCGTAGAGACCGGGGCGACCCAGTACTTC
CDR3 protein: CASSVETGATQYF

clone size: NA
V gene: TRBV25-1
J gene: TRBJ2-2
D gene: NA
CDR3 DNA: TGTGCCAGCAGTGCCCCACCTCAGGGCGGCGGGGAGCTGTTTTTT
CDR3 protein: CASSAPPQGGGELFF

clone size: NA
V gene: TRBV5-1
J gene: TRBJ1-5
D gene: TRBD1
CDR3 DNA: TGCGCCAGCAGCTTGGATCAGGGGGGCAATCAGCCCCAGCATTTT
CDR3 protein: CASSLDQGGNQPQHF

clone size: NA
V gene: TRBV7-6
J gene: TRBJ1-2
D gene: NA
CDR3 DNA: TGTGCCAGCAGCCCAGAGATGAGAGGGGTCTATGGCTACACCTTC
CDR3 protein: CASSPEMRGVYGYTF

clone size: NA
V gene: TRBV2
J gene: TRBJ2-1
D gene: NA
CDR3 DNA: TGTGCCAGCAGTGGGAGTGAGCCGCAATACAATGAGCAGTTCTTC
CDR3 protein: CASSGSEPQYNEQFF

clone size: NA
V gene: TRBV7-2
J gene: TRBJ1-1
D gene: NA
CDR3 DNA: TGTGCCAGCAGCTTCTCCGTGAACACTGAAGCTTTCTTT
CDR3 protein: CASSFSVNTEAFF

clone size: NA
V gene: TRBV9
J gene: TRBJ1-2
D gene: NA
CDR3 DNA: TGTGCCAGCAGCTCGACCGGTCGCTATGGCTACACCTTC
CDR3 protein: CASSSTGRYGYTF

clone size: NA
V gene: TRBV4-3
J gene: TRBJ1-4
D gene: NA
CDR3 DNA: TGCGCCAGCAGCCAAGATTGGGGGATCACTAATGAAAAACTGTTTTTT
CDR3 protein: CASSQDWGITNEKLFF

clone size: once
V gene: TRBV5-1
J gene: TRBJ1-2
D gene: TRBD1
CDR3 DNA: TGCGCCAGCAGCTTGGGGGGACAGAAAATTAACTATGGCTACACCTTC
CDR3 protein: CASSLGGQKINYGYTF

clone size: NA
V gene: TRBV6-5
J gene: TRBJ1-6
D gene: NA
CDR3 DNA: TGTGCCAGCAGGTCGGGGCAGGGCTTTTCACCCCTCCACTTT
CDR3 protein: CASRSGQGFSPLHF

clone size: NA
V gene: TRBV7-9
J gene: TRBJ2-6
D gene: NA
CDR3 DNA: TGTGCCAGCAGCTTCTCAGGGACTGGGGCCAACGTCCTGACTTTC
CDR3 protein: CASSFSGTGANVLTF

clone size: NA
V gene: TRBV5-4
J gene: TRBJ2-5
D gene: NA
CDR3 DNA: TGTGCCAGCAGCTTGTTTGCACCGTACCAAGAGACCCAGTACTTC
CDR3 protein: CASSLFAPYQETQYF

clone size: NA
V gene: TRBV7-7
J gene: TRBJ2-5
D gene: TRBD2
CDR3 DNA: TGTGCCAGCAGCTCCCCGAGCGGGGGGTTTCGAGAGACCCAGTACTTC
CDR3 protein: CASSSPSGGFRETQYF

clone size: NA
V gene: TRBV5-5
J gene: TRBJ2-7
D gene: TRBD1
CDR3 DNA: TGTGCCAGCAGCTTGTTCGTGACAGGGGACTACGAGCAGTACTTC
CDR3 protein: CASSLFVTGDYEQYF

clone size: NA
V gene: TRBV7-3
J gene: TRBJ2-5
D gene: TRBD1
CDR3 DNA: TGTGCCAGCGGGACAGGGGGCGAAGGGGAGACCCAGTACTTC
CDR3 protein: CASGTGGEGETQYF

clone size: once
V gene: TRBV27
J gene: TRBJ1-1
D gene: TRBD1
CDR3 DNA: TGTGCCAGCTCCGGGGGGGTAGACAGGGACTCTGAAGCTTTCTTT
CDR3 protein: CASSGGVDRDSEAFF

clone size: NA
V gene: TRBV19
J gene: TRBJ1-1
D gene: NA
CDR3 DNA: TGTGCCAGTCGGGGGAGCCGTCCAGGCGCTGAAGCTTTCTTT
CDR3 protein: CASRGSRPGAEAFF

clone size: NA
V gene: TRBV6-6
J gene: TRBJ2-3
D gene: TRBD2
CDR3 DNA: TGTGCCAGCAGTACGACTAGCGGGGCTACGTCAGATACGCAGTATTTT
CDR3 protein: CASSTTSGATSDTQYF

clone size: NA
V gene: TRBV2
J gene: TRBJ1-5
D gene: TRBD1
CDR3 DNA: TGTGCCAGCAGTGGGATGGACAGGGTGGGACAGCCCCAGCATTTT
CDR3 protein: CASSGMDRVGQPQHF

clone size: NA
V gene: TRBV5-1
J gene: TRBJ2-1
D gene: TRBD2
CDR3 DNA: TGCGCCAGCAGCTCGGGGGGCTCCTACAATGAGCAGTTCTTC
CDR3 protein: CASSSGGSYNEQFF

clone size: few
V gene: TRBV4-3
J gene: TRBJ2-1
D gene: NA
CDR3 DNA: TGCGCCAGCAGCCAAGAAAATGAGCAGTTCTTC
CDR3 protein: CASSQENEQFF

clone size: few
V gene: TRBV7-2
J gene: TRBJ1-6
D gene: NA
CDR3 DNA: TGTGCCAGCAGCTTAGGCGGGGGTAATTCACCCCTCCACTTT
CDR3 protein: CASSLGGGNSPLHF

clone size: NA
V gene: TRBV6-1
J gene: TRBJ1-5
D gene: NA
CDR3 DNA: TGTGCCAGCAGTGAACTCATCCCACAGCCCCAGCATTTT
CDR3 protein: CASSELIPQPQHF

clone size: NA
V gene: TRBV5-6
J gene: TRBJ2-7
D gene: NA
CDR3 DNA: TGTGCCAGCAGCTTGGTACGTTCCTACGAGCAGTACTTC
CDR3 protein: CASSLVRSYEQYF

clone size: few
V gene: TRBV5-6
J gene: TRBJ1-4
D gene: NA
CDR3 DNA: TGTGCCAGCAGCTTGGCCTGGTCAGAAAAACTGTTTTTT
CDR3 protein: CASSLAWSEKLFF

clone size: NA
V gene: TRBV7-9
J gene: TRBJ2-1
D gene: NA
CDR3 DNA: TGTGCCAGCAGCTTAAGAGGGGGGGCGAGCTCCTACAATGAGCAGTTCTTC
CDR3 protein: CASSLRGGASSYNEQFF

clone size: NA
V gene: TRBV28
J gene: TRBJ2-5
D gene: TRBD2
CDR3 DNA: TGTGCCAGCAGTTACCTCCCTAGGCGGACTAGTCAAGAGACCCAGTACTTC
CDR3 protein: CASSYLPRRTSQETQYF

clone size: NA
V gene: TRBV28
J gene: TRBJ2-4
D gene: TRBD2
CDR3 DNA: TGTGCCAGCAGTTTAGCTTTAGCGGGCAAAAACATTCAGTACTTC
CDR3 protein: CASSLALAGKNIQYF

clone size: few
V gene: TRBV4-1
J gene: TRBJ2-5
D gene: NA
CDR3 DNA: TGCGCCAGCAGCCAAGATCGGGCTCTGACGGGAACCCAGTACTTC
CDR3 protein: CASSQDRALTGTQYF

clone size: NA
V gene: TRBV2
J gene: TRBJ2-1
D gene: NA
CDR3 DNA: TGTGCCAGCAGTGGGGGGGAACAGTTCTTC
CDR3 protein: CASSGGEQFF

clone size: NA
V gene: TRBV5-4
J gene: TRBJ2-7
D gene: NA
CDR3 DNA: TGTGCCAGCAGCTTGCGGCTTCAGTCCTACGAGCAGTACTTC
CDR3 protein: CASSLRLQSYEQYF

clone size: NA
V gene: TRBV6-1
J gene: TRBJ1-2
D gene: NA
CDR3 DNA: TGTGCCAGCCGGGGGTTCGGCTACACCTTC
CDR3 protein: CASRGFGYTF

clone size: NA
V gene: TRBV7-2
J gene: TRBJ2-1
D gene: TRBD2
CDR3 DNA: TGTGCCAGCAGCTCGGCCGGTGGGACTAGCGGGGGCGAGAGGATCTTC
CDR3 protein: CASSSAGGTSGGERIF

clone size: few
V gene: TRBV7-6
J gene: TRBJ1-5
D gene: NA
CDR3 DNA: TGTGCCAGCAGCCCAGGTAGCAATCAGCCCCAGCATTTT
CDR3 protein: CASSPGSNQPQHF

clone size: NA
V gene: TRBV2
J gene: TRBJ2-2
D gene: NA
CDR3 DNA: TGTGCCAGCACCCCCTCCCGCACAGGGCTCTCCGGGGAGCTGTTTTTT
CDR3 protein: CASTPSRTGLSGELFF